The 10 T cell receptor beta chains presented below share a single source sample, sequenced in a study of blood T cell repertoires in COVID-19. Assay: immunoSEQ multiplex PCR; the TCRdb copy retains only in-frame clones and omits some. The sample yields about 130,000 clones, roughly 86% seen once. The sample was peripheral blood. The receptors derive from a woman aged 60-75 years with acute or convalescent COVID-19.

The CDR3: CATSDTAAGSGLRYTF. The CDR3 region has the DNA TGTGCCACCAGTGATACCGCCGCGGGGTCGGGTCTACGATACACCTTC. This chain joins TRBV24-1 and TRBJ1-2, with D unresolved. CDR3 length: 16 residues. Germline-derived CDR1 and CDR2 are KGHDR and SFDVKD. V lost 3 bases, J lost 11 bases, and 24 bases lay in between.

The genes are TRBV7-2 and TRBJ2-5; tentatively, D is TRBD2 (5 bases). Looked up from germline, CDR1 is SGHTA and CDR2 is FQGNSA. The CDR3 is 13 amino acids. V was cut by 5 bases and J by 7 bases, with 14 bases left in between. The CDR3 region has the DNA TGTGCCAGCAGCCGTGCGCGGGTGGGGACCCAGTACTTC. The encoded protein is CASSRARVGTQYF.

The rearrangement links TRBV2 to TRBJ1-5; tentatively, D is TRBD1 (6 bases). V was clipped by 6 bases and J by 3 bases, with 9 bases between them. Germline V CDR1 and CDR2: SNHLY, FYNNEI. CDR3 length: 13 residues. Here the CDR3 reads CASSQGNNQPQHF. The CDR3, as DNA: TGTGCCAGCAGCCAGGGGAACAATCAGCCCCAGCATTTT.

A few counts support this clone. V and J are TRBV5-1 and TRBJ2-5; possible D gene TRBD1, 5 bases. V was clipped by 2 bases and J by 3 bases, with 11 bases between them. CDR3 length equals 14 residues. The germline V gene encodes CDR1 SGHRS and CDR2 YFSETQ. DNA for the CDR3: TGCGCCAGCAGCTTTGGACACAGCGAAGAGACCCAGTACTTC. It codes for CASSFGHSEETQYF.

The chain uses TRBV6-1 and TRBJ1-2; 7 bases align to TRBD1. V trimming: 1 base; J trimming: 2 bases; junction bases outside the gene matches: 4. The germline gives CDR1 MNHNS, CDR2 SASEGT. CDR3 size: 15 residues. DNA for the CDR3: TGTGCCAGCAGTGAAGTGGCAGGGGGAAACTATGGCTACACCTTC. Amino acid sequence: CASSEVAGGNYGYTF.

The genes are TRBV2 and TRBJ2-1; D is ambiguous. The CDR3 has 13 amino acids. The V end was cut by 0 bases, the J end by 6 bases, with 6 bases between. Per germline, CDR1 SNHLY and CDR2 FYNNEI. The CDR3 sequence is CASSEANTNEQFF. In DNA, the CDR3 is TGTGCCAGCAGTGAAGCCAACACCAATGAGCAGTTCTTC.

This chain joins TRBV11-2 and TRBJ1-1; perhaps TRBD1 as D (5 bases). This CDR3 comprises 14 residues. The V and J ends lost 5 bases and 3 bases respectively, with 13 bases between them. Germline V gene data show CDR1 as SGHAT and CDR2 as FQNNGV. CDR3 coding DNA: TGTGCCAGCAGCCAGAGCAGGGCCTACACTGAAGCTTTCTTT. Its protein product is CASSQSRAYTEAFF.

The CDR3 here is CASSLVQDYGYTF. CDR3 coding DNA: TGTGCCAGCAGCTTGGTACAGGACTATGGCTACACCTTC. J is TRBJ1-2 and V is TRBV5-6, with a tentative D call TRBD1 (5 bases). CDR1 SGHDT and CDR2 YYEEEE come from the germline V gene. Trimming left V 0 bases short and J 3 bases short, with 6 bases between. This CDR3 comprises 13 residues.

The chain carries TRBV29-1 and TRBJ1-2, with a weak D call TRBD1 (5 bases). CDR1 SQVTM and CDR2 ANQGSEA come from the germline V gene. The CDR3 sequence is 15 residues long. Trimming took off 4 bases at V and 4 bases at J, with 19 bases between the two ends. CDR3 amino acids: CSVVLGRRGGYGYTF. The CDR3 DNA reads as TGCAGCGTTGTTCTGGGTAGGAGGGGTGGCTATGGCTACACCTTC.

The chain has TRBV24-1 and TRBJ2-1, with 10 bases that match TRBD1. The length of the CDR3 is 17 residues. Germline assignment: CDR1 KGHDR and CDR2 SFDVKD. J was trimmed by 4 bases and V by 4 bases; bases with no gene match: 9. The CDR3 region is CATSESDRGRPYNEQFF. CDR3 coding DNA: TGTGCCACCAGTGAGTCCGACAGGGGGCGACCATACAATGAGCAGTTCTTC.